The rows below give T cell receptor beta chains drawn from one sample of a study of blood T cell repertoires in COVID-19. Generated by immunoSEQ multiplex PCR, the TCRdb table keeps only in-frame clones and is missing some. The table shows roughly 280,000 clones, with roughly nine tenths occurring only once. Sequences were obtained from PBMCs or T cells enriched from blood (not recorded which). All receptors derive from an older woman who had recovered from COVID-19. Both conserved end residues are part of each CDR3. D genes are given only for firm matches. Rows may omit the clone size; those that give it use once, few, many or a size class.

j_gene | d_gene | v_gene | abundance | CDR3nt | CDR3aa
TRBJ1-1 | . | TRBV11-3 | . | TGTGCCAGCAGCCTAGGAGGGGGAGACACTGAAGCTTTCTTT | CASSLGGGDTEAFF
TRBJ1-3 | . | TRBV10-3 | . | TGTGCCATCAGTGAGTCAATCCGGCAGGCCTCTGGAAACACCATATATTTT | CAISESIRQASGNTIYF
TRBJ1-5 | . | TRBV6-5 | few | TGTGCCAGCAGTTCCACTCGGGTCCAGCCCCAGCATTTT | CASSSTRVQPQHF
TRBJ1-2 | . | TRBV27 | once | TGTGCCAGCAGAGGGGTACAGGGATATTATGGCTACACCTTC | CASRGVQGYYGYTF
TRBJ1-3 | TRBD1 | TRBV25-1 | once | TGTGCCAGCGGACAGGGGGCACACACCATATATTTT | CASGQGAHTIYF
TRBJ2-2 | TRBD2 | TRBV19 | . | TGTGCCAGTAGTGCCGCGGGACTAGCGGGGGGGCCTCGGCCCGGGGAGCTGTTTTTT | CASSAAGLAGGPRPGELFF
TRBJ2-2 | TRBD2 | TRBV2 | . | TGTGCCCGCGGGGGGGCTCGCGGGGGGGCCGGGGAGCTGTTTTTT | CARGGARGGAGELFF
TRBJ2-7 | TRBD1 | TRBV9 | . | TGTGCCAGCAGCGCACCGGGACAGGGGGCCAGCGAGCAGTACTTC | CASSAPGQGASEQYF
TRBJ2-2 | . | TRBV24-1 | once | TGTGCCACCAGTGGGGACACCGCGAACACCGGGGAGCTGTTTTTT | CATSGDTANTGELFF
TRBJ1-3 | . | TRBV6-1 | . | TGTGCCAGCAGTGACGGGGGGTCTGGAAACACCATATATTTT | CASSDGGSGNTIYF
TRBJ2-1 | . | TRBV5-5 | . | TGTGCCAGCAGCTTAGCAGGGGACCTCTCCTACAATGAGCAGTTCTTC | CASSLAGDLSYNEQFF
TRBJ2-7 | TRBD1 | TRBV5-1 | . | TGCGCCAGCAGCTTGATGGGACAGGGGTACGAGCAGTACTTC | CASSLMGQGYEQYF
TRBJ1-6 | . | TRBV27 | . | TGTGCCAGCAGTCCCAGGTTGCAGGGTGGCTCACCCCTCCACTTT | CASSPRLQGGSPLHF
TRBJ2-2 | TRBD2 | TRBV7-8 | . | TGTGCCAGCAGCTTTCGGACAGGAGCTAGCGGGAGGGCGCGGGAGCTGTTTTTT | CASSFRTGASGRARELFF
TRBJ2-7 | . | TRBV7-9 | few | TGTGCCAGCAGCCATCTCGGGAATATTGTTGCCTACGAGCAGTACTTC | CASSHLGNIVAYEQYF
TRBJ2-1 | . | TRBV12-3/TRBV12-4 | . | TGTGCCAGCACCCAGGGATCTGAGCAGTTCTTC | CASTQGSEQFF
TRBJ1-4 | TRBD1 | TRBV7-9 | . | TGTGCCAGCAGCGAGGGACAGGGTCGTGAAAAACTGTTTTTT | CASSEGQGREKLFF
TRBJ1-1 | . | TRBV28 | . | TGTGCCAGCAGTTTAGGCGGGAACACTGAAGCTTTCTTT | CASSLGGNTEAFF
TRBJ2-1 | TRBD1 | TRBV5-5 | . | TGTGCCAGCAGCAGGACAGGGACCTCCTACAATGAGCAGTTCTTC | CASSRTGTSYNEQFF
TRBJ1-4 | . | TRBV28 | . | TGTGCCAGCAGTTTTCAGAACGCCCGGGGAAAACTGTTTTTT | CASSFQNARGKLFF
TRBJ2-5 | . | TRBV24-1 | . | TGTGCCACCAGTGAGTCGGGAGCAGGGACCCAGTACTTC | CATSESGAGTQYF
TRBJ1-2 | . | TRBV27 | . | TGTGCCAGCAGTCCCGCGCGGGGAGGCGGCTACACCTTC | CASSPARGGGYTF
TRBJ2-1 | TRBD2 | TRBV10-3 | . | TGTGCCTGTAGGAGGGAGGGCCAGTTCTTCTCCTACAATGAGCAGTTCTTC | CACRREGQFFSYNEQFF
TRBJ2-3 | . | TRBV28 | . | TGTGCCAGCAGTTCAACTGAGAGACTACCCCGGGGGGATACGCAGTATTTT | CASSSTERLPRGDTQYF
TRBJ1-2 | . | TRBV2 | . | TGTGCCAGCAGTGCTGGGACATTAGAGGCCTATGGCTACACCTTC | CASSAGTLEAYGYTF
TRBJ2-7 | TRBD1 | TRBV3-1/TRBV3-2 | . | TGTGCCAGCAGACAGGGACAGGCCTACGAGCAGTACTTC | CASRQGQAYEQYF
TRBJ1-4 | . | TRBV12-3/TRBV12-4 | . | TGTGCCAGCAGTTTAGGGAGCAATGAAAAACTGTTTTTT | CASSLGSNEKLFF
TRBJ2-3 | TRBD2 | TRBV9 | . | TGTGCCAGCAGCGTAGAAGGGCGGGAGAGAGATACGCAGTATTTT | CASSVEGRERDTQYF
TRBJ1-1 | TRBD1 | TRBV5-1 | once | TGCGCCAGCAGCTTACAGGGGGGTACTGAAGCTTTCTTT | CASSLQGGTEAFF
TRBJ2-7 | TRBD1 | TRBV11-3 | . | TGTGCCAGCAGCTCGGGTAAACGGGGGACAGGGGATTCTCAGTACTTC | CASSSGKRGTGDSQYF
TRBJ1-2 | TRBD1 | TRBV25-1 | . | TGTGCCAGCAGTGAATACGGGGCAGGGGGGAACTATGGCTACACCTTC | CASSEYGAGGNYGYTF
TRBJ2-3 | TRBD1 | TRBV6-9 | . | TGTGCCAGCAGTTTACAGGGGTTGCAAGATACGCAGTATTTT | CASSLQGLQDTQYF
TRBJ2-1 | . | TRBV11-2 | . | TGTGCCAGCAGCTTTCAGCAGGGGGGCAATGAGCAGTTCTTC | CASSFQQGGNEQFF
TRBJ2-1 | TRBD2 | TRBV2 | . | TGTGCCAGCAGTAGACTAGCGGGGGACTATGAGCAGTTCTTC | CASSRLAGDYEQFF
TRBJ1-5 | . | TRBV23-1 | . | TGCGCCAGCAGTCAATCGCGACGGGAGCCCCAGCATTTT | CASSQSRREPQHF
TRBJ1-3 | . | TRBV30 | . | TGTGCCTGGAGTCCGACAAGTGGAAACACCATATATTTT | CAWSPTSGNTIYF
TRBJ1-2 | . | TRBV28 | . | TGTGCCAGCACCCGGGGAGGGGGGAACTATGGCTACACCTTC | CASTRGGGNYGYTF
TRBJ2-7 | . | TRBV6-1 | once | TGTGCCAGCGCGGGGGCTAGCGAAACCTACGAGCAGTACTTC | CASAGASETYEQYF
TRBJ2-7 | . | TRBV28 | few | TGTGCCAGCAGTTCATCGGCGGTTGGTCGGAACGAGCAGTACTTC | CASSSSAVGRNEQYF
TRBJ2-2 | TRBD2 | TRBV28 | once | TGTGCCAGCAAGACTAGCGGGGGGAGGTACACCGGGGAGCTGTTTTTT | CASKTSGGRYTGELFF
TRBJ2-1 | TRBD2 | TRBV3-1/TRBV3-2 | . | TGTGCCAGCAGCCAAGATCGACTAGCGAATGAGCAGTTCTTC | CASSQDRLANEQFF
TRBJ1-1 | . | TRBV6-5 | many | TGTGCCAGCATCCTCCAGGTGAACACTGAAGCTTTCTTT | CASILQVNTEAFF
TRBJ1-6 | . | TRBV23-1 | . | TGCGCCAGCAGTCAATCCCAGGGACAATATAATTCACCCCTCCACTTT | CASSQSQGQYNSPLHF